A single count supports the clone carrying this TCR beta chain. Its target is not known. The junction shows a germline mismatch at one end, possibly a read error. This sample is part of a study of shared clonotypes between healthy human individuals. Each PCR replicate from the sorted subsets contained about 210 ng DNA, which is about 30,000 T cell genomes. Under the authors' procedure: Junction-only sequences produced by ImmunoSEQ had no quality scores, so filtering differed. Method: immunoSEQ multiplex PCR; TCRdb's copy keeps in-frame clones and lacks some. Clone size and the V and J calls come from that table; the DNA yielded D and trimming. The sample consists of about 2.3 million clones, approximately 90% of them appearing once. The CDR3 is 13 amino acids. Germline loops: CDR1 SGHTA, CDR2 FQGTGA. General study points: Sorted-subset sequencing was shown by rarefaction to be incomplete despite large depth. When naive CD4 clonotypes were compared across several donors, approximately 4.9% were shared.

The origin of this receptor is a man aged 18 to 30 in good health. Some clones in this sample may be carry-over from other donors' samples. The rearrangement links TRBV7-3 to TRBJ2-4, with 12 bases aligning to TRBD1. The sequencing input was naive CD4+ T cells from PBMCs. Documented subset: CD45RA+ positively selected. The CDR3 DNA reads as TGTGCCAGCAGCCCAGGGACAGGGGGCGACGGGGACTTC. It translates to CASSPGTGGDGDF.